The clone carrying this T cell receptor (beta chain) was observed many times. Its matching antigen is unknown. This sample was included in a study of T cells after yellow fever vaccination. The wider study: Researchers used SMART-Seq v4 Ultra Low Input to prepare fractions that had low cell numbers.

A single record per CDR3 protein comes from TCRdb applying MiXCR to the 5' RACE reads. Of over 45,000 distinct CDR3 sequences listed, approximately 6.5% were seen once; the top ten hold around 44%. This CDR3 region has 14 residues. Per the germline V gene, CDR1 is SQVTM and CDR2 is ANQGSEA. The V end lost 0 bases, the J end lost 2 bases, and 11 bases lay between the germline ends. Study observations and caveats: The secondary response peaked faster, at day 5 versus 15, but was weaker. It was a small share of clonotypes that appeared in both CD4 and CD8 compartments. High-abundance clonotypes from the bulk population could contaminate FACS-sorted repertoires.

The receptor's source is a man aged 18 to 30 who received the YFV17D yellow fever vaccine. This sample comprised CD8+ T cells sorted from PBMCs, obtained on the day of the first yellow fever vaccination. The chain joins TRBV29-1 to TRBJ2-7, with TRBD2 as a possible D gene (5 bases). The CDR3 spells CSVEDNRETYEQYF. The CDR3 DNA reads TGCAGCGTTGAAGATAACCGGGAAACCTACGAGCAGTACTTC.